One TCR beta chain is described in this entry. Antigen: not known. During its preparation, the TCRbeta library received unique molecular identifiers. TCRdb re-called the PCR reads through MiXCR, storing one row per CDR3 protein. The sample has about 440,000 distinct CDR3 sequences, around 46% seen once; the top ten hold under 35%. The sample belongs to a study of T-cell reconstitution after alpha-beta-depleted transplantation in children. Overall study findings and caveats: Hyperexpanded clones declined; after one year, newly produced T cells mostly supplied diversity. The study reportedly traced alpha-beta T cells about two months after transplant to several hundred expanded graft clones.

The TCR comes from a girl between 2 and 10 years old with aplastic anemia, due to receive a stem cell transplant. The sample here was PBMCs, taken before TCRalphabeta/CD19-depleted stem cell transplant.

As DNA, the CDR3 is TGTGCCAGCAGCTACCAGGGGGCCAACGTCCTGACTTTC. Protein product: CASSYQGANVLTF. The chain combines TRBV7-8 with TRBJ2-6; D gene uncertain. The ends were cut back, 4 bases at V and 4 bases at J, with 5 bases in the middle. This CDR3 spans 13 amino acids. Germline lookup yields CDR1 SGHVS and CDR2 FQNEAQ. The full variable domain, rest sourced from reference TRBV7-8 and TRBJ2-6, is GAGVSQSPRYKVAKRGQDVALRCDPISGHVSLFWYQQALGQGPEFLTYFQNEAQLDKSGLPSDRFFAERPEGSVSTLKIQRTQQEDSAVYLCASSYQGANVLTFGAGSRLTVL.